Shown below are 17 T cell receptor beta chains from a single sample sequenced in a study of CD8 T cells in Susac syndrome. Random hexamers served to reverse transcribe roughly 0.5 to 1 ug RNA. TCRdb itself ran the immunoSEQ multiplex PCR reads through MiXCR, one entry per CDR3 protein. The table includes 100,000 to 150,000 distinct CDR3 sequences, 90% to 95% detected once. The specimen sequenced was CD4+ T cells from PBMCs. The receptor set was obtained from a human donor in good health.

V gene TRBV2 combines with J gene TRBJ2-7; 11 bases line up with TRBD1. Germline V CDR1 and CDR2: SNHLY, FYNNEI. This CDR3 region has 16 residues. The J segment lost 4 bases and the V segment lost 7 bases, leaving 12 bases of the junction unmatched. For the CDR3, the DNA is TGTGCCAGCAAACGGACAGGGGGCGTAAGGGTGTACGAGCAGTACTTC. Its protein is CASKRTGGVRVYEQYF.

The rearrangement links TRBV19 to TRBJ2-6; TRBD1 aligns across 7 bases. The CDR3 runs 18 residues. The V and J ends lost 5 bases and 1 base, in that order; junction bases with no gene match: 11. Germline-derived CDR1 and CDR2 are LNHDA and SQIVND (reference sequence). The DNA of the CDR3 is TGTGCCAGTAGTGAAAGCTCCGGGACAGTTTCTGGGGCCAACGTCCTGACTTTC. It translates to CASSESSGTVSGANVLTF. The complete variable domain, with remaining parts taken from reference TRBV19 and TRBJ2-6, reads DGGITQSPKYLFRKEGQNVTLSCEQNLNHDAMYWYRQDPGQGLRLIYYSQIVNDFQKGDIAEGYSVSREKKESFPLTVTSAQKNPTAFYLCASSESSGTVSGANVLTFGAGSRLTVL.

The V call is TRBV5-1, the J call TRBJ1-1; no firm D call. This CDR3 is 14 amino acids long. The V and J ends lost 0 bases and 1 base respectively, with 7 bases between them. The germline V gene encodes CDR1 SGHRS and CDR2 YFSETQ. The CDR3 nucleotides are TGCGCCAGCAGCTTGGACCCCCAGAACACTGAAGCTTTCTTT. The encoded protein is CASSLDPQNTEAFF.

The chain has TRBV6-1 and TRBJ2-1; TRBD1 matches 10 bases. Germline CDR1 and CDR2: MNHNS and SASEGT. After removal of 5 bases from V and 7 bases from J, the junction contained 11 bases not matched to a gene. This CDR3 contains 16 residues. The CDR3 sequence is CASSRTGGFSGNEQFF. DNA of the CDR3: TGTGCCAGCAGTCGGACAGGGGGATTCTCTGGGAATGAGCAGTTCTTC.

The chain joins TRBV29-1 to TRBJ2-5; 12 bases align to TRBD2. This CDR3 is 16 amino acids long. Looked up from germline, CDR1 is SQVTM and CDR2 is ANQGSEA. Losses at the gene ends were 2 bases for V and 5 bases for J; bases not matched to a gene: 9. In DNA, the CDR3 is TGCAGCGTTGAACGGCTAGCGGGAGGGCTCGGGGAGACCCAGTACTTC. Its protein is CSVERLAGGLGETQYF.

This clonotype occurred once. The chain recombines TRBV6-1 with TRBJ2-4; D is possibly TRBD2 (5 bases). CDR1 and CDR2 from the germline V gene are MNHNS and SASEGT. The CDR3 contains 12 residues. V lost 10 bases and J 7 bases, leaving 14 bases between the germline ends. The CDR3 nucleotides are TGTGCCATCCGAGGGCCGACGAACATTCAGTACTTC. Its protein is CAIRGPTNIQYF.

The chain employs TRBV5-1 and TRBJ2-7; D possibly corresponds to TRBD2 (5 bases). V was pared by 7 bases and J by 0 bases, with 14 bases between. Germline lookup yields CDR1 SGHRS and CDR2 YFSETQ. This CDR3 comprises 14 residues. CDR3 DNA: TGCGCCAGCTCACAGCCCGGGATCTCCTACGAGCAGTACTTC. This translates into CASSQPGISYEQYF.

V usage is TRBV28 and J usage is TRBJ2-7, with 8 bases matching TRBD2. The CDR3 sequence is 13 residues long. Germline loops: CDR1 MDHEN, CDR2 SYDVKM. After removal of 9 bases from V and 2 bases from J, the junction contained 6 bases not matched to a gene. In DNA form, the CDR3 reads TGTGCCAGTGAGCGGGAGTTGGCCTACGAGCAGTACTTC. Protein sequence: CASERELAYEQYF.

The chain is built from TRBV27 and TRBJ1-4; D is ambiguous. The CDR3 has 14 amino acids. Germline lookup yields CDR1 MNHEY and CDR2 SMNVEV (reference sequence). The V gene lost 8 bases and the J gene lost 4 bases, with 14 bases spanning the gap. The DNA of the CDR3 is TGTGCCAGCCGCCTTCGGCAGTTTAATGAAAAACTGTTTTTT. Protein: CASRLRQFNEKLFF.

CDR3 in amino acids: CASSLVGYTGELFF. In DNA, the CDR3 is TGTGCCAGCAGCTTAGTAGGCTACACCGGGGAGCTGTTTTTT. The chain uses TRBV7-9 and TRBJ2-2; D remains ambiguous. Germline V gene data show CDR1 as SEHNR and CDR2 as FQNEAQ (reference sequence). V dropped 1 base and J dropped 3 bases, with 6 bases sitting between them. The CDR3 sequence is 14 residues long.

The rearrangement joins TRBV6-5 to TRBJ2-1; D gene ambiguous. The CDR3 consists of 15 residues. V dropped 2 bases and J dropped 5 bases, with 13 bases sitting between them. Germline lookup yields CDR1 MNHEY and CDR2 SVGAGI. CDR3 protein: CASSYTRRPNNEQFF. The CDR3 DNA reads as TGTGCCAGCAGTTACACCCGCAGGCCCAACAATGAGCAGTTCTTC.

The V gene is TRBV7-9, the J gene TRBJ1-2, with unresolved D. The CDR3 consists of 14 residues. V lost 3 bases to trimming and J lost 7 bases, with 15 bases between them. The germline CDR1 and CDR2 sequences are SEHNR and FQNEAQ (reference sequence). CDR3 amino acids: CASSFSPGAGGYTF. The CDR3 nucleotides are TGTGCCAGCAGCTTTTCCCCGGGCGCAGGTGGCTACACCTTC.

The chain carries TRBV14 and TRBJ1-1; D remains unclear. The length of the CDR3 is 15 residues. The germline gives CDR1 SGHDN, CDR2 FVKESK. V was cut by 4 bases and J by 4 bases, with 16 bases left in between. The CDR3, as DNA: TGTGCCAGCAGCCTTCAGCCGTTGGACGGCACTGAAGCTTTCTTT. It is translated as CASSLQPLDGTEAFF.

The rearrangement joins TRBV5-4 to TRBJ2-7, with D unclear. Per germline, CDR1 SGHNT and CDR2 YYREEE (reference sequence). Trimming cost V 1 base and J 3 bases, with 11 bases left between them. The CDR3 runs to 14 residues. CDR3 in amino acids: CASSLSPLVYEQYF. The DNA of the CDR3 is TGTGCCAGCAGCTTGTCCCCGTTAGTCTACGAGCAGTACTTC.

The chain couples TRBV27 to TRBJ1-1, with a tentative D call TRBD1 (6 bases). There are 17 residues in the CDR3. The V end lost 1 base, the J end lost 0 bases, and 15 bases lay between the germline ends. Germline V gives CDR1 MNHEY, CDR2 SMNVEV (reference sequence). The CDR3 DNA follows: TGTGCCAGCAGTTTATGTCCGGACAGTGAGGTGAACACTGAAGCTTTCTTT. The encoded protein is CASSLCPDSEVNTEAFF.

The V call is TRBV19, the J call TRBJ1-2, with a possible D match to TRBD1 (5 bases). The CDR3 loop spans 15 amino acids. The germline CDR1 and CDR2 sequences are LNHDA and SQIVND (reference sequence). The V end lost 1 base, the J end lost 3 bases, and 12 bases lay between the germline ends. CDR3 region: CASSIGGATDYGYTF. CDR3 bases: TGTGCCAGTAGTATAGGAGGGGCGACAGACTATGGCTACACCTTC.

V and J are TRBV25-1 and TRBJ2-1, with 12 positions matching TRBD2. With V trimmed by 6 bases and J by 9 bases, 9 bases remained unmatched. The CDR3 totals 15 residues. The germline CDR1 and CDR2 sequences are MGHDK and SYGVNS. DNA of the CDR3: TGTGCCAGCAGGTCTCCGGGACTAGCGGGCCTTGAGCAGTTCTTC. Amino acids: CASRSPGLAGLEQFF.